Presented here are 30 T cell receptor beta chains from one specimen sequenced in a study of blood T cell repertoires in COVID-19. TCRdb's table, derived via immunoSEQ multiplex PCR, lists solely in-frame clones and lacks some. Found here are about 270,000 clones, about 87% of them singletons; the top ten hold 3%. Sequences were obtained from PBMCs or T cells enriched from blood (not recorded which). These receptors originate from a woman aged 45-65 years who had recovered from COVID-19.

DNA of the CDR3: TGTGCCAGCAGCTTAGATCGCGGGCCCTCCTACGAGCAGTACTTC. This encodes CASSLDRGPSYEQYF. The gene calls are TRBV7-8 and TRBJ2-7; maybe TRBD2 (5 bases). The V end lost 1 base, the J end lost 0 bases, and 10 bases lay between the germline ends. The germline V gene has CDR1 SGHVS and CDR2 FQNEAQ. The CDR3 covers 15 residues.

This chain connects TRBV7-8 to TRBJ2-1; TRBD2 aligns across 7 bases. The V and J ends lost 4 bases and 9 bases, in that order; junction bases with no gene match: 12. CDR1 and CDR2 (germline): SGHVS, FQNEAQ. CDR3 length equals 15 residues. CDR3 bases: TGTGCCAGCAGCTACCGACGGGCGGGAGTGGGTGAGCAGTTCTTC. Translating it yields CASSYRRAGVGEQFF.

The chain employs TRBV7-2 and TRBJ2-3, with TRBD2 identical over 14 bases. The V gene end was trimmed by 5 bases and the J gene end by 4 bases; junction bases not matched to a gene: 8. Germline V lookup: CDR1 SGHTA, CDR2 FQGNSA. This CDR3 region has 17 residues. The CDR3: CASSGLGTSGSADTQYF. DNA of the CDR3: TGTGCCAGCAGCGGTCTCGGGACTAGCGGGAGTGCAGATACGCAGTATTTT.

The gene calls are TRBV6-5 and TRBJ1-3; perhaps TRBD1 as D (5 bases). CDR3 length: 14 amino acids. Germline V gene lookup returns CDR1 MNHEY and CDR2 SVGAGI. Trimming removed 3 bases from V and 4 bases from J, with 10 bases in between. The CDR3 nucleotides read TGTGCCAGCAGTTATTTGGGGGGGGGAAACACCATATATTTT. As protein: CASSYLGGGNTIYF.

V usage is TRBV6-5 and J usage is TRBJ1-5; the D is unclear. CDR1 and CDR2 (germline): MNHEY, SVGAGI. The CDR3 is 13 residues long. With 5 bases removed from V and 4 bases from J, the gap between germline ends came to 9 bases. The CDR3 is CASSNQINQPQHF. CDR3 bases: TGTGCCAGCAGTAACCAGATTAATCAGCCCCAGCATTTT.

V is TRBV28 and J is TRBJ1-1; possibly TRBD1 for D (5 bases). The V gene lost 2 bases and the J gene lost 10 bases, with 11 bases spanning the gap. The germline V gene encodes CDR1 MDHEN and CDR2 SYDVKM. This CDR3 comprises 12 residues. Written as DNA, the CDR3 is TGTGCCAGCAGTTTAGGGGGGATTAGAGCTTTCTTT. Translated: CASSLGGIRAFF.

This rearrangement joins TRBV4-3 to TRBJ1-4; D is unresolved. V lost 4 bases and J 4 bases, leaving 10 bases between the germline ends. The CDR3 is made up of 14 amino acids. CDR1 is LGHNA and CDR2 is YSLEER in the germline V gene. CDR3 nucleotides: TGCGCCAGCAGCCTCGGACTTATTAATGAAAAACTGTTTTTT. This codes for CASSLGLINEKLFF.

This clone was detected a few times. This chain connects TRBV4-1 to TRBJ1-6, with TRBD1 identical over 7 bases. CDR1 is MGHRA and CDR2 is YSYEKL in the germline V gene. Trimming removed 0 bases from V and 9 bases from J; junction bases left unmatched: 5. The CDR3 is 15 residues long. CDR3 nucleotide sequence: TGCGCCAGCAGCCAAGAGGTGACAGGGAGTTCACCCCTCCACTTT. As protein: CASSQEVTGSSPLHF.

This clone was counted only a few times. The V and J genes are TRBV28 and TRBJ1-4; TRBD1 matches at 8 bases. The CDR3 has 15 amino acids. J lost 8 bases, V lost 6 bases, and 11 bases had no gene match. The germline V gene encodes CDR1 MDHEN and CDR2 SYDVKM. The CDR3, as DNA: TGTGCCAGCAGATACGGCGACAGGGGTCGCGAAAAACTGTTTTTT. This encodes CASRYGDRGREKLFF.

The gene calls are TRBV28 and TRBJ1-1, with unresolved D. Trimming stripped 6 bases from V and 4 bases from J, with 6 bases between. The germline CDR1 and CDR2 sequences are MDHEN and SYDVKM. The CDR3 runs 11 residues. CDR3 DNA sequence: TGTGCCAGCAGGGTGAGCACTGAAGCTTTCTTT. Amino acids: CASRVSTEAFF.

This chain joins TRBV28 and TRBJ2-6; TRBD2 aligns across 7 bases. This CDR3 spans 15 amino acids. Losses at the gene ends were 5 bases for V and 1 base for J; bases not matched to a gene: 2. Germline V CDR1 and CDR2: MDHEN, SYDVKM. The CDR3 region is CASSPGGSGANVLTF. DNA of the CDR3: TGTGCCAGCAGTCCGGGGGGATCTGGGGCCAACGTCCTGACTTTC.

This clone appeared a single time. The chain links TRBV3-1 (or the pseudogene TRBV3-2) to TRBJ1-1, with D uncertain. V lost 4 bases to trimming and J lost 0 bases, with 12 bases between them. CDR1 is LGHDT, CDR2 YNNKEL, per germline (reference sequence). CDR3 length: 15 amino acids. CDR3 coding DNA: TGTGCCAGCAGCCTGTCCTCGTTAATGAACACTGAAGCTTTCTTT. Its protein is CASSLSSLMNTEAFF.

This rearrangement joins TRBV27 to TRBJ2-7; maybe TRBD2 (6 bases). The CDR3 contains 15 residues. V gave up 6 bases and J gave up 3 bases, with 18 bases separating them. CDR1 is MNHEY, CDR2 SMNVEV, per germline (reference sequence). The CDR3 DNA sequence: TGTGCCAGCAGCCCCCGGGACTTTGTTCGCTACGAGCAGTACTTC. It specifies CASSPRDFVRYEQYF.

This clone was recorded a few times. DNA of the CDR3: TGTGCCAGCAGCTTACTCGTAACAGGAGTGATGAACACTGAAGCTTTCTTT. Its protein product is CASSLLVTGVMNTEAFF. The chain employs TRBV7-2 and TRBJ1-1; D is perhaps TRBD1 (5 bases). The CDR3 runs 17 residues. The germline V gene encodes CDR1 SGHTA and CDR2 FQGNSA. V was cut by 2 bases and J by 0 bases, with 16 bases left in between.

The chain recombines TRBV27 with TRBJ2-1, with D perhaps matching TRBD2 (6 bases). In germline, CDR1 is MNHEY, CDR2 SMNVEV (reference sequence). This CDR3 comprises 17 residues. The V and J ends lost 5 bases and 6 bases respectively, with 23 bases between them. The CDR3 spells CASSASPGLADINEQFF. CDR3 nucleotides: TGTGCCAGCAGTGCCAGTCCTGGTTTAGCGGATATCAATGAGCAGTTCTTC.

CDR3 nucleotide sequence: TGCGCCAGCAGCTGGCGGCAGGGGGGAGATAATTCACCCCTCCACTTT. This sequence encodes CASSWRQGGDNSPLHF. The rearrangement links TRBV5-1 to TRBJ1-6; 7 positions agree with TRBD1. Looked up from germline, CDR1 is SGHRS and CDR2 is YFSETQ. Germline trimming cut 3 bases from V and 5 bases from J; bases unmatched to any gene: 8. This CDR3 has 16 residues.

The chain uses TRBV18 and TRBJ1-3; weak D call: TRBD1 (6 bases). The V gene lost 3 bases and the J gene lost 2 bases, with 11 bases spanning the gap. Germline V gene data show CDR1 as KGHSH and CDR2 as LQKENI. The CDR3 covers 15 residues. The CDR3 sequence is CASSPDGGPGNTIYF. As DNA, the CDR3 is TGTGCCAGCTCACCTGACGGGGGGCCTGGAAACACCATATATTTT.

The chain couples TRBV2 to TRBJ2-7; D perhaps matches TRBD2 (5 bases). The V and J ends lost 6 bases and 1 base respectively, with 13 bases between them. Looked up from germline, CDR1 is SNHLY and CDR2 is FYNNEI. This CDR3 contains 14 residues. CDR3 nucleotides: TGTGCCAGCAGGGACTTCCCGAAATCCTACGAGCAGTACTTC. Its protein is CASRDFPKSYEQYF.

In DNA form, the CDR3 reads TGTGCCACCAGAGCGGGGGGGGACACTGAAGCTTTCTTT. Amino acids: CATRAGGDTEAFF. The chain couples TRBV24-1 to TRBJ1-1, with a tentative D call TRBD1 (5 bases). The CDR3 is 13 residues long. In germline, CDR1 is KGHDR, CDR2 SFDVKD. Trimming removed 7 bases at V and 3 bases at J, with 11 bases between.

Concerning this clone: This specimen includes other DNA sequences encoding the same CDR3. J is TRBJ1-1 and V is TRBV19; the D is unclear. Trimming cost V 6 bases and J 0 bases, with 2 bases left between them. The germline V gene encodes CDR1 LNHDA and CDR2 SQIVND (reference sequence). The CDR3 is 11 amino acids. Written as DNA, the CDR3 is TGTGCCAGTAGCTTGAACACTGAAGCTTTCTTT. Translated: CASSLNTEAFF.

V is TRBV5-6 and J is TRBJ1-2; D is uncertain. The CDR3 contains 14 residues. V gave up 0 bases and J gave up 2 bases, with 8 bases separating them. Germline V gives CDR1 SGHDT, CDR2 YYEEEE. This CDR3 is CASSLGPGNYGYTF. CDR3 DNA: TGTGCCAGCAGCTTGGGCCCGGGGAACTATGGCTACACCTTC.

DNA for the CDR3: TGCGCCAGCAGCCGCCGGACAGGGGGCAATCAGCCCCAGCATTTT. Amino acid sequence: CASSRRTGGNQPQHF. The chain recombines TRBV4-3 with TRBJ1-5, with TRBD1 identical over 9 bases. Germline CDR1 is LGHNA and CDR2 is YSLEER. The CDR3 is 15 amino acids. V dropped 4 bases and J dropped 2; count of bases not matched to a gene: 3.

The J gene is TRBJ2-5, the V gene TRBV27; tentative D call: TRBD2 (6 bases). CDR3 size: 15 residues. V lost 5 bases, J lost 4 bases, and 17 bases lay in between. In germline, CDR1 is MNHEY, CDR2 SMNVEV (reference sequence). CDR3: CASSQWGGNPETQYF. The CDR3 coding sequence is TGTGCCAGCAGTCAATGGGGAGGTAACCCAGAGACCCAGTACTTC.

The chain carries TRBV4-1 and TRBJ2-7; TRBD1 aligns across 11 bases. The CDR3 totals 18 residues. The V and J ends lost 2 bases and 3 bases, in that order; junction bases with no gene match: 12. The V gene's germline CDR1 is MGHRA and CDR2 YSYEKL. The CDR3 region has the DNA TGCGCCAGCAGCCAACTCTTTACCCGGGACAGGGGGGTCTACGAGCAGTACTTC. Encoded protein: CASSQLFTRDRGVYEQYF.

The rearrangement links TRBV7-2 to TRBJ1-6, with D possibly matching TRBD1 (5 bases). The CDR3 has 15 amino acids. Germline lookup yields CDR1 SGHTA and CDR2 FQGNSA. V was pared by 5 bases and J by 4 bases, with 12 bases between. This CDR3 reads CASSLGTDYNSPLHF. The CDR3 nucleotides are TGTGCCAGCAGCCTAGGGACTGATTATAATTCACCCCTCCACTTT.

The chain uses TRBV6-4 and TRBJ2-1; 10 nucleotides match TRBD2. Germline V gene data show CDR1 as MRHNA and CDR2 as SNTAGT. This CDR3 spans 16 amino acids. J was trimmed by 3 bases and V by 0 bases; bases with no gene match: 2. CDR3 nucleotide sequence: TGTGCCAGCAGTGACTCGATAGCGGGAGGCTACAATGAGCAGTTCTTC. This codes for CASSDSIAGGYNEQFF.

The rearrangement uses TRBV18 and TRBJ1-4; TRBD1 aligns across 8 bases. V lost 3 bases and J lost 8; bases outside the gene matches: 14. The germline CDR1 and CDR2 sequences are KGHSH and LQKENI. The CDR3 has 17 residues. The CDR3 nucleotides are TGTGCCAGCTCACCTTCCGAGACAGGGGTCCGATTGGAAAAACTGTTTTTT. Translated, it gives CASSPSETGVRLEKLFF.

The chain is built from TRBV5-6 and TRBJ2-4; TRBD1 agrees at 7 bases. Trimming cost V 3 bases and J 0 bases; bases outside gene matches: 6. Germline lookup yields CDR1 SGHDT and CDR2 YYEEEE. This CDR3 has 16 residues. For the CDR3, the DNA is TGTGCCAGCAGCTCCCGGGACAGTGCAGCCAAAAACATTCAGTACTTC. Encoded protein: CASSSRDSAAKNIQYF.

This clone has only one observation. The chain uses TRBV5-1 and TRBJ2-2, with D perhaps TRBD1 (5 bases). The CDR3 has 14 amino acids. V lost 0 bases, J lost 9 bases, and 12 bases lay in between. Germline V gene data show CDR1 as SGHRS and CDR2 as YFSETQ. The CDR3: CASSLGGLSRELFF. The CDR3 DNA reads as TGCGCCAGCAGCTTGGGGGGCTTATCCAGGGAGCTGTTTTTT.

This chain joins TRBV6-2 or TRBV6-3 and TRBJ2-3; 14 nucleotides align to TRBD2. The J segment lost 6 bases and the V segment lost 6 bases, leaving 8 bases of the junction unmatched. The germline V gene has CDR1 MNHEY and CDR2 SVGEGT. The CDR3 covers 16 residues. In DNA form, the CDR3 reads TGTGCCAGCAGCCGGACTAGCGGGAGGCCTGGGGATACGCAGTATTTT. Protein product: CASSRTSGRPGDTQYF.